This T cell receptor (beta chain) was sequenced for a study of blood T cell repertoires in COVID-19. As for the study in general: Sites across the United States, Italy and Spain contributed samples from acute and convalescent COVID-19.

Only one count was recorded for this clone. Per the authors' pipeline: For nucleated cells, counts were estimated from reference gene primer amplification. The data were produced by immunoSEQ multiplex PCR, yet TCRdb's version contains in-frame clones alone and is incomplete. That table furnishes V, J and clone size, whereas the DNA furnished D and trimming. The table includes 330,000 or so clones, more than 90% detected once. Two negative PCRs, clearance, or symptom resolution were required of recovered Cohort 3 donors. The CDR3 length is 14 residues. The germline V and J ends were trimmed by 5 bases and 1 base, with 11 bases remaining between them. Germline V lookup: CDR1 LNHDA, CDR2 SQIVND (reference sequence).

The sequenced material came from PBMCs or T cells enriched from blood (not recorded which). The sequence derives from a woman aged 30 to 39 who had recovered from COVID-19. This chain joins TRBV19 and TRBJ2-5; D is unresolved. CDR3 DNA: TGTGCCAGTAGTGTGCAGGCAGCCCAAGAGACCCAGTACTTC. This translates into CASSVQAAQETQYF.